The 21 T cell receptor beta chains below were found in one sample sequenced in a study of STAT3 mutations in large granular lymphocyte leukemia. Their specific antigens are unknown. Sequencing used immunoSEQ multiplex PCR; TCRdb keeps in-frame clones, though not all of them. The sample lists 7,000 to 9,500 clones, roughly 70% occurring once. Study-level results: Every T-cell large granular lymphocyte leukemia patient had at least one immunodominant TCR beta clonotype.

The sequenced sample consisted of peripheral blood mononuclear cells. Every receptor here comes from a middle-aged woman with T-cell large granular lymphocyte leukemia. Some clones in this sample may be carry-over from other donors' samples.

V is TRBV5-1 and J is TRBJ2-5, with 16 nucleotides matching TRBD2. The V segment lost 4 bases and the J segment 5 bases; nucleotides outside the gene matches: 17. CDR1 and CDR2 from the germline V gene are SGHRS and YFSETQ. This CDR3 comprises 20 residues. Here the CDR3 reads CASSTGTSGGANPSGETQYF. CDR3 nucleotide sequence: TGCGCCAGCAGCACCGGGACTAGCGGGGGGGCCAACCCCTCCGGGGAGACCCAGTACTTC.

In this sample, this clone turned up a few times. The rearrangement uses TRBV4-1 and TRBJ1-1; D ambiguous. With 1 base removed from V and 7 bases from J, the gap between germline ends came to 7 bases. The CDR3 length is 12 residues. Germline V lookup: CDR1 MGHRA, CDR2 YSYEKL. For the CDR3, the DNA is TGCGCCAGCAGCCAAGGGGCTAGTGAAGCTTTCTTT. Residues: CASSQGASEAFF.

As regards this clone: The CDR3 ends on some other residue instead of the conserved phenylalanine or tryptophan, so this is likely a read error. The rearrangement joins TRBV5-1 to TRBJ2-3, with 10 bases that match TRBD1. Germline V lookup: CDR1 SGHRS, CDR2 YFSETQ. There are 16 residues in the CDR3. V shed 2 bases and J 2 bases; nucleotides not matched to a gene: 5. In DNA form, the CDR3 reads TGCGCCAGCAGCTTTGGGACAGGGGCATTCACAGATACGCAGTATGTT. Translated, it gives CASSFGTGAFTDTQYV.

This clone was observed a few times. The rearrangement links TRBV6-5 to TRBJ1-1; D not resolved. The CDR3 is made up of 11 amino acids. CDR1 and CDR2 (germline): MNHEY, SVGAGI. V was clipped by 4 bases and J by 14 bases, with 14 bases between them. For the CDR3, the DNA is TGTGCCAGCAGTTTTCAAAGGAAATCATTCTTT. Translating it yields CASSFQRKSFF.

J is TRBJ2-7 and V is TRBV25-1; 7 nucleotides line up with TRBD1. The ends lost 1 base at V and 4 bases at J; junction bases unmatched: 10. The CDR3 extends over 16 amino acids. CDR1 is MGHDK, CDR2 SYGVNS, per germline. This chain's CDR3 is CASSELGVQGLYEQYF. DNA for the CDR3: TGTGCCAGCAGTGAATTGGGCGTACAGGGGCTGTACGAGCAGTACTTC.

The chain carries TRBV10-3 and TRBJ2-7, with 7 nucleotides matching TRBD2. The germline CDR1 and CDR2 sequences are ENHRY and SYGVKD. The CDR3 is 14 amino acids. The ends lost 3 bases at V and 5 bases at J; junction bases unmatched: 7. The CDR3: CAISDGRSPHEQYF. CDR3 DNA sequence: TGTGCCATCAGTGACGGGAGGTCCCCCCACGAGCAGTACTTC.

V is TRBV7-2 and J is TRBJ1-5; D not resolved. V lost 1 base to trimming and J lost 5 bases, with 15 bases between them. The CDR3 length is 16 residues. Germline CDR1 is SGHTA and CDR2 is FQGNSA. DNA of the CDR3: TGTGCCAGCAGCTTAGTTCACGGAAGGTCCGATCAGCCCCAGCATTTT. It yields the protein CASSLVHGRSDQPQHF.

The chain uses TRBV6-5 and TRBJ2-7, with 8 bases identical to TRBD2. Germline CDR1 MNHEY, CDR2 SVGAGI. This CDR3 region has 13 residues. The trim removed 2 bases at V and 6 bases at J, leaving 3 bases unmatched. CDR3 sequence: CASSYGGGTEQYF. The CDR3 DNA sequence: TGTGCCAGCAGTTACGGCGGGGGGACCGAGCAGTACTTC.

This clone was detected only a few times. This rearrangement joins TRBV5-1 to TRBJ1-2, with D unclear. CDR1 and CDR2 from the germline V gene are SGHRS and YFSETQ. The CDR3 loop spans 15 amino acids. V was trimmed by 0 bases and J by 6 bases, leaving 15 bases between them. Written as DNA, the CDR3 is TGCGCCAGCAGCTTGGAAGGGAGGCAAATCGATGGCTACACCTTC. This sequence encodes CASSLEGRQIDGYTF. Variable domain in full (rest from reference TRBV5-1 and TRBJ1-2): KAGVTQTPRYLIKTRGQQVTLSCSPISGHRSVSWYQQTPGQGLQFLFEYFSETQRNKGNFPGRFSGRQFSNSRSEMNVSTLELGDSALYLCASSLEGRQIDGYTFGSGTRLTVV.

This clone was seen a few times. The chain couples TRBV4-3 to TRBJ1-2, with a weak D call TRBD1 (6 bases). CDR3 length: 15 amino acids. V was trimmed by 4 bases and J by 5 bases, leaving 17 bases between them. CDR1 and CDR2 (germline): LGHNA, YSLEER. CDR3 protein: CASSLSRDTAYGYTF. DNA of the CDR3: TGCGCCAGCAGCCTAAGCCGGGACACCGCATATGGCTACACCTTC.

The rearrangement uses TRBV29-1 and TRBJ1-2, with 8 bases matching TRBD1. CDR1 and CDR2 (germline): SQVTM, ANQGSEA. V shed 4 bases and J 8 bases; nucleotides not matched to a gene: 9. The CDR3 is 13 residues long. CDR3 in amino acids: CSVVGTGVRGYTF. In DNA, the CDR3 is TGCAGCGTTGTGGGGACAGGTGTTCGGGGCTACACCTTC.

The chain is built from TRBV5-1 and TRBJ2-6, with a possible D match to TRBD1 (5 bases). Germline CDR1 and CDR2: SGHRS and YFSETQ. V gave up 2 bases and J gave up 2 bases, with 8 bases separating them. The CDR3 is 15 residues long. The CDR3 loop reads CASSLQVAGANVLTF. The CDR3 DNA sequence: TGCGCCAGCAGCTTACAGGTAGCTGGGGCCAACGTCCTGACTTTC. Using reference TRBV5-1 and TRBJ2-6 for the parts outside the CDR3, the full variable domain is KAGVTQTPRYLIKTRGQQVTLSCSPISGHRSVSWYQQTPGQGLQFLFEYFSETQRNKGNFPGRFSGRQFSNSRSEMNVSTLELGDSALYLCASSLQVAGANVLTFGAGSRLTVL.

The chain has TRBV5-1 and TRBJ2-7; a weak D match, TRBD2 (6 bases). The CDR3 has 15 residues. Trimming removed 2 bases at V and 7 bases at J, with 19 bases between. Germline V gives CDR1 SGHRS, CDR2 YFSETQ. In DNA form, the CDR3 reads TGCGCCAGCAGCTTCGGGGGATCTGTAGCCGAGGAGCAGTACTTC. Protein product: CASSFGGSVAEEQYF.

J is TRBJ1-4 and V is TRBV7-9, with no clear D. Germline CDR1 and CDR2: SEHNR and FQNEAQ (reference sequence). Trimming stripped 11 bases from V and 12 bases from J, with 13 bases between. The CDR3 totals 10 residues. The DNA of the CDR3 is TGTGCCGGGAAAAAGGCGGAACTGTTTTTT. Amino acids: CAGKKAELFF.

The chain carries TRBV5-5 and TRBJ1-2, with D hard to call. V lost 3 bases, J lost 9 bases, and 18 bases lay in between. The V gene's germline CDR1 is SGHKS and CDR2 YYEKEE (reference sequence). The CDR3 covers 14 residues. CDR3 in DNA: TGTGCCAGCAGCTATAGATCCGATGGAGTCCGCTACACCTTC. Residues: CASSYRSDGVRYTF.

This chain joins TRBV4-1 and TRBJ1-2; no definite D call. Trimming pared 3 bases from V and 1 base from J, leaving 3 bases between. CDR1 and CDR2 from the germline V gene are MGHRA and YSYEKL. The CDR3 consists of 12 residues. The CDR3 is CASSHINYGYTF. CDR3 in DNA: TGCGCCAGCAGCCACATTAACTATGGCTACACCTTC.

DNA of the CDR3: TGTGCCAGCAGCTTGGCGCCTGATCTCTATGGCTACACCTTC. Its protein is CASSLAPDLYGYTF. This chain uses TRBV5-4 with TRBJ1-2; D unclear. Germline V CDR1 and CDR2: SGHNT, YYREEE (reference sequence). The CDR3 sequence is 14 residues long. V was shortened by 0 bases and J by 4 bases, with 10 bases between the two germline ends.

This rearrangement joins TRBV11-3 to TRBJ2-7; D is tentatively TRBD1 or TRBD2 (5 bases each). V dropped 3 bases and J dropped 4 bases, with 13 bases sitting between them. Germline values: CDR1 SGHNT, CDR2 YENEEA. This CDR3 comprises 14 residues. The CDR3 here is CASSLPGLVYEQYF. In DNA form, the CDR3 reads TGTGCCAGCAGCTTGCCGGGGCTTGTATACGAGCAGTACTTC. Complete variable domain (other parts from reference TRBV11-3 and TRBJ2-7): EAGVVQSPRYKIIEKKQPVAFWCNPISGHNTLYWYLQNLGQGPELLIRYENEEAVDDSQLPKDRFSAERLKGVDSTLKIQPAELGDSAVYLCASSLPGLVYEQYFGPGTRLTVT.

This rearrangement joins TRBV5-1 to TRBJ2-7; 9 nucleotides agree with TRBD1. Germline V gives CDR1 SGHRS, CDR2 YFSETQ. This CDR3 contains 14 residues. J lost 6 bases, V lost 4 bases, and 8 bases had no gene match. This CDR3 is CASSPGQGLGEQYF. DNA of the CDR3: TGCGCCAGCAGCCCCGGACAGGGGTTGGGCGAGCAGTACTTC. The variable domain in full, with the rest retrieved from reference TRBV5-1 and TRBJ2-7, is KAGVTQTPRYLIKTRGQQVTLSCSPISGHRSVSWYQQTPGQGLQFLFEYFSETQRNKGNFPGRFSGRQFSNSRSEMNVSTLELGDSALYLCASSPGQGLGEQYFGPGTRLTVT.

CDR3 DNA: TGTGCCAGCTCACCCGGACAGGGCTATGGCTACACCTTC. It codes for CASSPGQGYGYTF. V usage is TRBV18 and J usage is TRBJ1-2, with TRBD1 matching over 8 bases. The CDR3 covers 13 residues. Germline V gene data show CDR1 as KGHSH and CDR2 as LQKENI. Trimming removed 3 bases from V and 4 bases from J; junction bases left unmatched: 1.

The rearrangement links TRBV29-1 to TRBJ2-1; 7 positions match TRBD2. V dropped 3 bases and J dropped 4; count of bases not matched to a gene: 3. The CDR3 consists of 13 residues. Germline-derived CDR1 and CDR2 are SQVTM and ANQGSEA. DNA for the CDR3: TGCAGCGTTGACCTAGCGGATTACAATGAGCAGTTCTTC. It encodes CSVDLADYNEQFF.